This T cell receptor beta chain was sequenced in a study of blood T cells in healthy people across ages. Whole-study findings and limits: The percentage of naive T cells correlated strongly with TCR beta diversity. Among long-lived donors, naive CD4+ cells were more numerous and diversity higher than in aged donors.

A second about 7 to 11 cycle PCR used barcoded and J-beta primers. TCRdb re-analysed the 5' RACE reads in MiXCR, keeping a single row per CDR3 protein. The repertoire holds roughly 800,000 distinct CDR3 sequences, with 58% as singletons. This clonotype occurred a few times. Its specificity is unknown. Trimming took 3 bases from V and 1 from J, leaving 16 bases between them. The CDR3 spans 16 residues. The germline CDR1 and CDR2 sequences are DFQATT and SNEGSKA (reference sequence). Specimen: blood. This TCR came from a man aged 30 to 39 in good health. The chain uses TRBV20-1 and TRBJ2-4; tentatively, D is TRBD2 (7 bases). CDR3 loop: CSASPGLGGAKNIQYF. The CDR3 DNA sequence: TGCAGTGCTAGCCCCGGACTAGGGGGGGCCAAAAACATTCAGTACTTC.